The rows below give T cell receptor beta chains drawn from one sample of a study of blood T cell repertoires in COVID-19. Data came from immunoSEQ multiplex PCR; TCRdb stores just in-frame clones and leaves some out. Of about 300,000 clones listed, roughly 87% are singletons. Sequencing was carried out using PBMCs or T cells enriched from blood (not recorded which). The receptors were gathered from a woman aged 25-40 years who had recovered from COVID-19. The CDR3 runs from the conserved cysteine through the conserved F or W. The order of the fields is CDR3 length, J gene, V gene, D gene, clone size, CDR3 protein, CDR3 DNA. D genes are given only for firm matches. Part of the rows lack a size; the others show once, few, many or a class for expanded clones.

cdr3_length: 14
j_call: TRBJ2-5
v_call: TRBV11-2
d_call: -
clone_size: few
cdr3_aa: CASSLWQGMKTQYF
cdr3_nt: TGTGCCAGCAGCTTATGGCAGGGGATGAAGACCCAGTACTTC

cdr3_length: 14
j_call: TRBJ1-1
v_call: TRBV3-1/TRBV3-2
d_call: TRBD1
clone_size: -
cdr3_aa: CASSSRGGEVRAFF
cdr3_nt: TGTGCCAGCAGCTCCCGAGGGGGCGAGGTTCGGGCTTTCTTT

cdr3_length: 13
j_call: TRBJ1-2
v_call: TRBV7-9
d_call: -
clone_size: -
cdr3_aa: CASSSQGIGGYTF
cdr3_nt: TGTGCCAGCAGCTCACAGGGTATCGGTGGCTACACCTTC

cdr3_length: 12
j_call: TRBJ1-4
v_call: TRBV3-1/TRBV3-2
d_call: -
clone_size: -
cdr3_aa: CASSQTHEKLFF
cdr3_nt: TGTGCCAGCAGCCAGACACATGAAAAACTGTTTTTT

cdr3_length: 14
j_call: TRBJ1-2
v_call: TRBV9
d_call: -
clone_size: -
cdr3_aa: CASSLRGGDYGYTF
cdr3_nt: TGTGCCAGCAGCCTAAGGGGGGGTGACTATGGCTACACCTTC

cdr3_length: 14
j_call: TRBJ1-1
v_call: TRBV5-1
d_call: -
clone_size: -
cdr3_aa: CASSLDILNTEAFF
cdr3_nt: TGCGCCAGCAGCTTGGATATCCTGAACACTGAAGCTTTCTTT

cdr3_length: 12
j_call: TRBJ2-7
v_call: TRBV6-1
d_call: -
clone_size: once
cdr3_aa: CASSARRDEQYF
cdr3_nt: TGTGCCAGTAGTGCCAGGAGGGACGAGCAGTACTTC

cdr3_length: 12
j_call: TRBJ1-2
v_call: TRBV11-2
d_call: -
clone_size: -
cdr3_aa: CASSPVFDGYTF
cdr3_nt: TGTGCCAGCAGCCCTGTGTTCGATGGCTACACCTTC

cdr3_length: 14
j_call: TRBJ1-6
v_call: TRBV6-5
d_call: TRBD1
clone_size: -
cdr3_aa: CASSRDRGNSPLHF
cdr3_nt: TGTGCCAGCAGCAGGGACAGGGGAAATTCACCCCTCCACTTT

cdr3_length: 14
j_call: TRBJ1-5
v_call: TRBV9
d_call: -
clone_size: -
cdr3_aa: CASSVDSASQPQHF
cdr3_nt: TGTGCCAGCAGCGTGGACTCAGCCAGTCAGCCCCAGCATTTT

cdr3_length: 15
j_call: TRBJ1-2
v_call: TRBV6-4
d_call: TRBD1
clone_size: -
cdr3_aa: CASSDSYRGGYGYTF
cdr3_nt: TGTGCCAGCAGTGACTCGTACAGGGGTGGCTATGGCTACACCTTC

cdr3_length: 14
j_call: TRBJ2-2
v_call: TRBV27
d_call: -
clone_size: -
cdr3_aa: CASGQRRIKVELFF
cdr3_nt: TGTGCCAGCGGACAGAGGCGGATTAAGGTCGAGCTGTTTTTT

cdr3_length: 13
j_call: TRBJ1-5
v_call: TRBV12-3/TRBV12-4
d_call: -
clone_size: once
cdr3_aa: CASSRPLGQPQHF
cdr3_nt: TGTGCCAGCAGTAGACCTCTCGGGCAGCCCCAGCATTTT

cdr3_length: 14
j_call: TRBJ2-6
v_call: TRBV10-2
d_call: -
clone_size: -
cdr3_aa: CASRGGAGANVLTF
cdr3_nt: TGCGCCAGCAGAGGGGGTGCTGGGGCCAACGTCCTGACTTTC

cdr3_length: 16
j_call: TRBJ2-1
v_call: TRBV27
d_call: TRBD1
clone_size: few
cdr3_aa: CASSQQTGSRVNEQFF
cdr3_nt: TGTGCCAGCAGTCAACAGACAGGGTCGAGGGTCAATGAGCAGTTCTTC

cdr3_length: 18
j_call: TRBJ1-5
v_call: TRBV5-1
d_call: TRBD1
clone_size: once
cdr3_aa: CASSPMPRGTGDSQPQHF
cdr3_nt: TGCGCCAGCAGCCCAATGCCCCGGGGGACAGGGGATTCTCAGCCCCAGCATTTT

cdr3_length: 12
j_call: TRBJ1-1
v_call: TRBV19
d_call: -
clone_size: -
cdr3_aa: CASSQSNTEAFF
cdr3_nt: TGTGCCAGTAGTCAGTCGAACACTGAAGCTTTCTTT

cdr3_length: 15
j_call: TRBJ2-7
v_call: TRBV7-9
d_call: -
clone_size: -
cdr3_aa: CASSLSEGGLYEQYF
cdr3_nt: TGTGCCAGCAGCTTATCGGAGGGGGGGTTATACGAGCAGTACTTC

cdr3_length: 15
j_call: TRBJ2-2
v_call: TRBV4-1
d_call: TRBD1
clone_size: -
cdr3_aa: CASSQLDRAIGELFF
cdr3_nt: TGCGCCAGCAGCCAATTGGACAGGGCCATCGGGGAGCTGTTTTTT

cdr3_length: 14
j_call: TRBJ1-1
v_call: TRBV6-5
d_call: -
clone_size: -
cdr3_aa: CASSLMSGSTEAFF
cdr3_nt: TGTGCCAGCAGTCTTATGTCGGGTTCCACTGAAGCTTTCTTT

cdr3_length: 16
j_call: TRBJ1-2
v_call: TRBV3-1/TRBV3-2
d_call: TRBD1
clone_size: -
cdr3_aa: CASSQEAVRGQSGYTF
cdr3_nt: TGTGCCAGCAGCCAAGAGGCCGTCAGGGGGCAATCAGGCTACACCTTC

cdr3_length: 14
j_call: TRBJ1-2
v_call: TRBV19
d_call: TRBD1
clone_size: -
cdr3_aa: CASSSTGEGDGYTF
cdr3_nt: TGTGCCAGTAGTTCGACAGGGGAGGGTGATGGCTACACCTTC

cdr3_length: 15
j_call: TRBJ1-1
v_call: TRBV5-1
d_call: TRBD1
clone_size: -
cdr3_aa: CASSLDGQGYTEAFF
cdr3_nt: TGCGCCAGCAGCTTGGACGGACAGGGATATACTGAAGCTTTCTTT

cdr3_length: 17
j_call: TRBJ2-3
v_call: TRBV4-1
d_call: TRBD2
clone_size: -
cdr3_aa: CASSFGTSGGATDTQYF
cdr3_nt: TGCGCCAGCAGCTTCGGGACTAGCGGGGGGGCCACAGATACGCAGTATTTT

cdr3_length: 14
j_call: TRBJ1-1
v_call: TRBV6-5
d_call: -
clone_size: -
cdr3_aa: CASSLRGRNTEAFF
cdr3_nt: TGTGCCAGCAGTCTCAGGGGTAGGAACACTGAAGCTTTCTTT

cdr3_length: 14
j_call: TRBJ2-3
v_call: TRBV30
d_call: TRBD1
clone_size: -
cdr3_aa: CAWATGISTDTQYF
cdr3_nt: TGTGCCTGGGCGACAGGGATTAGCACAGATACGCAGTATTTT

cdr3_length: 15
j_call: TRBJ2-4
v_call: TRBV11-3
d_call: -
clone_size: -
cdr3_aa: CASSLGTGMGNIQYF
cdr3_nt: TGTGCCAGCAGCCTAGGGACGGGGATGGGGAACATTCAGTACTTC

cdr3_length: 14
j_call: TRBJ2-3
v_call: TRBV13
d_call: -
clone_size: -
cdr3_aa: CASTHGTRGDTQYF
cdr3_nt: TGTGCCAGCACCCACGGGACACGCGGAGATACGCAGTATTTT

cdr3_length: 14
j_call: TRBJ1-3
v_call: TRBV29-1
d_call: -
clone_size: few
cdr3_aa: CSVEGGVSGNTIYF
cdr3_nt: TGCAGCGTTGAAGGGGGAGTAAGTGGAAACACCATATATTTT

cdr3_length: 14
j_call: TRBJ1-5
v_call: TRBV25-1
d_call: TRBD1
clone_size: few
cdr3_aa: CASSGGTANQPQHF
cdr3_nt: TGTGCCAGCAGTGGGGGGACAGCTAATCAGCCCCAGCATTTT

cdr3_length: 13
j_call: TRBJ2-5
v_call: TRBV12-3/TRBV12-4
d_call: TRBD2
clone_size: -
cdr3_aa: CASRKGLIETQYF
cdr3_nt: TGTGCCAGCAGAAAGGGACTAATTGAGACCCAGTACTTC

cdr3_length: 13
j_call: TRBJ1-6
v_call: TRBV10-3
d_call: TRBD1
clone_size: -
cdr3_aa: CASCRGQGAFLHF
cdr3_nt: TGTGCCAGCTGTCGTGGCCAGGGGGCCTTCCTCCACTTT

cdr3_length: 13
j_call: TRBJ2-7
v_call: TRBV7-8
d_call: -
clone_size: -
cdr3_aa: CASSLAPIYEQYF
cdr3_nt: TGTGCCAGCAGCTTAGCCCCCATCTACGAGCAGTACTTC

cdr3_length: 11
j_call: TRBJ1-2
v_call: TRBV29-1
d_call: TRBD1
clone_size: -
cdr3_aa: CSAYRDRGYTF
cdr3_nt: TGCAGCGCCTACCGGGACAGGGGCTACACCTTC

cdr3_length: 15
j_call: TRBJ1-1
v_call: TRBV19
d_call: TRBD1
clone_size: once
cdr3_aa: CASSQSGTGNTEAFF
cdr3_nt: TGTGCCAGTAGTCAGTCCGGGACAGGCAACACTGAAGCTTTCTTT

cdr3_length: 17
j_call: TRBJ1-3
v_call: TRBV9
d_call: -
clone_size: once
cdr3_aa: CASSVGVATSSGNTIYF
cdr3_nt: TGTGCCAGCAGCGTAGGGGTAGCCACGAGCTCTGGAAACACCATATATTTT

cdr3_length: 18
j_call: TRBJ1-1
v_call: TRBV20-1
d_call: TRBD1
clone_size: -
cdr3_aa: CSASPVPGQGAPTTEAFF
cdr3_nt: TGCAGTGCTAGTCCAGTACCGGGACAGGGGGCCCCAACGACTGAAGCTTTCTTT

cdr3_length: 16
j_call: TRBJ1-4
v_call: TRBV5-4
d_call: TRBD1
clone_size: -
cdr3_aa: CASRQGGGRTNEKLFF
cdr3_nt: TGTGCCAGCAGACAGGGGGGGGGAAGGACTAATGAAAAACTGTTTTTT

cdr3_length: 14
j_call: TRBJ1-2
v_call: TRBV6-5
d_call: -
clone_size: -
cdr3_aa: CASKRGSTNYGYTF
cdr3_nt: TGTGCCAGCAAACGTGGCAGTACTAACTATGGCTACACCTTC

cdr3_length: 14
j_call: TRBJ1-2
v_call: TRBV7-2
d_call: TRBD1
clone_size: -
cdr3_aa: CASSPWTGGRGYTF
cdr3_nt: TGTGCCAGCAGCCCATGGACAGGGGGCCGTGGCTACACCTTC

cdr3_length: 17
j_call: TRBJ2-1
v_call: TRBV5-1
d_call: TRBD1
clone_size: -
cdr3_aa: CASSREVGGASYNEQFF
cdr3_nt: TGCGCCAGCAGCCGAGAAGTAGGGGGCGCGTCCTACAATGAGCAGTTCTTC

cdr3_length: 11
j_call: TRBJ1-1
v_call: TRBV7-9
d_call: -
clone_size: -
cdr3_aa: CASSPGAEAFF
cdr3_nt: TGTGCCAGCAGCCCGGGAGCTGAAGCTTTCTTT

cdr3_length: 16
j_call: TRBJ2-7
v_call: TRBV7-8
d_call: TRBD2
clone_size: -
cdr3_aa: CASSSPGSGASYEQYF
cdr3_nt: TGTGCCAGCAGCTCCCCAGGTAGCGGGGCCTCCTACGAGCAGTACTTC

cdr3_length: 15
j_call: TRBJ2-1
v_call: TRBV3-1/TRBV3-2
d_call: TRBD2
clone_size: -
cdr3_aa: CASSQSGGGYNEQFF
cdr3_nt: TGTGCCAGCAGCCAGTCGGGGGGGGGCTACAATGAGCAGTTCTTC

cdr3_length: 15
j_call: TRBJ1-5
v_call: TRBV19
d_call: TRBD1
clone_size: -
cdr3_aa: CASSRQGPSNQPQHF
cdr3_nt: TGTGCCAGTAGTAGACAGGGTCCTAGCAATCAGCCCCAGCATTTT